Given below is one T cell receptor (beta chain) in context. The data originate from a study of blood T cell repertoires in COVID-19. About the study: Some COVID-19 samples were acute and others convalescent; all came from the United States, Italy and Spain. PBMCs, B-cell-depleted T cells, or T cells were the source of the cDNA or gDNA that made up the material.

Source study methods: Amplification from reference gene primers served as the basis for estimated nucleated cell counts. Clones were sequenced by immunoSEQ multiplex PCR, and TCRdb holds only the in-frame ones, with some missing. V and J calls and clone size are given by that table; D and trimming were obtained from the DNA. The repertoire holds roughly 78,000 clones, with roughly 86% as singletons. The CDR3 loop spans 16 amino acids. Germline V CDR1 and CDR2: MDHEN, SYDVKM. With 4 bases clipped from V and 7 bases from J, the junction kept 7 bases outside the gene matches. V usage is TRBV28 and J usage is TRBJ2-2, with 12 nucleotides matching TRBD1. Sequenced sample: peripheral blood. This TCR derives from an older woman with acute or convalescent COVID-19. The CDR3 protein is CASSSPGQGAIGELFF. CDR3 sequence (DNA): TGTGCCAGCAGTTCACCGGGACAGGGGGCTATCGGGGAGCTGTTTTTT.